The 21 T cell receptor beta chains presented below share a single source sample, sequenced in a study of response to subunit inactivated influenza vaccine. TCRdb re-called the RT-PCR reads with MiXCR, one entry per CDR3 protein. Among over 650,000 distinct CDR3 sequences, less than 20% were seen once, and the ten largest hold about a tenth. Sequencing was performed on PBMCs from blood, taken more than 4 days after vaccination. These receptors came from a man aged 50-60 years who received an inactivated influenza vaccine.

The table lists this clonotype with a few counts. The rearrangement links TRBV12-3 or TRBV12-4 to TRBJ1-2, with D unclear. The CDR3 runs to 13 residues. V was clipped by 5 bases and J by 2 bases, with 9 bases between them. Written as DNA, the CDR3 is TGTGCCAGCAGTACGACACCGAACTATGGCTACACCTTC. It specifies CASSTTPNYGYTF.

The chain uses TRBV7-2 and TRBJ1-5, with TRBD1 matching 8 bases. There are 15 residues in the CDR3. CDR1 is SGHTA, CDR2 FQGNSA, per germline. V was clipped by 5 bases and J by 8 bases; unmatched bases: 11. In nucleotides, the CDR3 is TGTGCCAGCAGCCAGAGGACAGGGTTTTATGAGCCCCAGCATTTT. Translation gives CASSQRTGFYEPQHF.

This clonotype was counted between two and nine times. This chain uses TRBV29-1 with TRBJ1-1; D call uncertain. Germline V gene lookup returns CDR1 SQVTM and CDR2 ANQGSEA. The CDR3 is 13 residues long. Trimming took off 4 bases at V and 4 bases at J, with 13 bases between the two ends. Written as DNA, the CDR3 is TGCAGCGTTGTTGTCCTCCTGGGCACTGAAGCTTTCTTT. Its translation is CSVVVLLGTEAFF.

In its sample, this clonotype was seen a few times. The chain recombines TRBV6-5 with TRBJ2-1; 8 bases align to TRBD2. CDR1 is MNHEY and CDR2 is SVGAGI in the germline V gene. The CDR3 has 16 amino acids. After removal of 2 bases from V and 3 bases from J, the junction contained 6 bases not matched to a gene. The CDR3 DNA reads TGTGCCAGCAGTTACGGGTCGGGACTAGACTACAATGAGCAGTTCTTC. Its protein is CASSYGSGLDYNEQFF.

This clonotype was detected ten times or more. The rearrangement links TRBV4-3 to TRBJ2-1; D is perhaps TRBD1 (5 bases). In germline, CDR1 is LGHNA, CDR2 YSLEER. The CDR3 has 15 amino acids. V was clipped by 1 base and J by 5 bases, with 12 bases between them. The CDR3 loop reads CASSQVGLENNEQFF. CDR3 sequence (DNA): TGCGCCAGCAGCCAAGTGGGGCTAGAAAACAATGAGCAGTTCTTC.

The V and J genes are TRBV24-1 and TRBJ1-1; D gene ambiguous. The V end was cut by 4 bases, the J end by 8 bases, with 13 bases between. The CDR3 loop spans 13 amino acids. CDR1 and CDR2 (germline): KGHDR, SFDVKD. This CDR3 is CATSDHGRSEAFF. The DNA of the CDR3 is TGTGCCACCAGTGACCACGGACGGTCGGAAGCTTTCTTT.

The chain recombines TRBV20-1 with TRBJ2-1; D call uncertain. Per germline, CDR1 DFQATT and CDR2 SNEGSKA (reference sequence). CDR3 length: 12 amino acids. Trimming took 3 bases from V and 9 from J, leaving 12 bases between them. Here the CDR3 reads CSARPGWGEQFF. In nucleotides, the CDR3 is TGCAGTGCTAGGCCCGGATGGGGTGAGCAGTTCTTC.

The chain recombines TRBV20-1 with TRBJ2-5; 9 bases fit TRBD2. The CDR3 is made up of 14 amino acids. Trimming removed 6 bases from V and 5 bases from J; junction bases left unmatched: 10. Looked up from germline, CDR1 is DFQATT and CDR2 is SNEGSKA (reference sequence). CDR3 sequence (DNA): TGCAGTGCAAGAAGGGCTAGCGGGACTGAGACCCAGTACTTC. This sequence encodes CSARRASGTETQYF.

Ten or more counts support this clonotype. The rearrangement joins TRBV12-3 or TRBV12-4 to TRBJ1-1; D unresolved. Trimming stripped 2 bases from V and 8 bases from J, with 9 bases between. This CDR3 is built from 12 residues. The CDR3 DNA sequence: TGTGCCAGCAGTTTAAGACCTACCGAAGCTTTCTTT. Protein sequence: CASSLRPTEAFF.

The chain is built from TRBV9 and TRBJ2-2; 8 bases match TRBD2. V shed 4 bases, J shed 4 bases, and the junction held 6 bases outside the gene matches. CDR1 and CDR2 (germline): SGDLS, YYNGEE. The CDR3 has 15 residues. The CDR3 spells CASSLTGTSTGELFF. CDR3 DNA sequence: TGTGCCAGCAGCCTAACCGGGACTAGCACCGGGGAGCTGTTTTTT.

The V call is TRBV5-1, the J call TRBJ1-6; D gene ambiguous. The CDR3 length is 14 residues. The germline V gene encodes CDR1 SGHRS and CDR2 YFSETQ. With 0 bases removed from V and 10 bases from J, the gap between germline ends came to 11 bases. The CDR3 region is CASSLAGMGSPLHF. In DNA, the CDR3 is TGCGCCAGCAGCTTGGCGGGAATGGGATCACCCCTCCACTTT.

This clonotype was seen a handful of times. The gene calls are TRBV5-1 and TRBJ2-2, with TRBD1 as a possible D gene (6 bases). The germline V gene has CDR1 SGHRS and CDR2 YFSETQ. The CDR3 is made up of 17 amino acids. Trimming removed 0 bases at V and 0 bases at J, with 12 bases between. Here the CDR3 reads CASSLGPDRPNTGELFF. In DNA, the CDR3 is TGCGCCAGCAGCTTGGGACCGGACAGACCGAACACCGGGGAGCTGTTTTTT.

The chain links TRBV4-1 to TRBJ2-7, with TRBD2 identical over 10 bases. The germline gives CDR1 MGHRA, CDR2 YSYEKL. With 5 bases clipped from V and 3 bases from J, the junction kept 13 bases outside the gene matches. The CDR3 is 17 amino acids. For the CDR3, the DNA is TGCGCCAGCAGCGAACGGCTAGCGGGGGTTGGCCTCTACGAGCAGTACTTC. This encodes CASSERLAGVGLYEQYF.

A few counts support this clonotype. The chain combines TRBV6-2 or TRBV6-3 with TRBJ2-2; D not resolved. The CDR3 length is 14 residues. Germline CDR1 and CDR2: MNHEY and SVGEGT. V shed 0 bases and J shed 3 bases, with 5 bases lying between them. CDR3 in amino acids: CASSYSMYTGELFF. The CDR3 nucleotides read TGTGCCAGCAGTTACTCGATGTACACCGGGGAGCTGTTTTTT.

This clonotype was detected many times. The rearrangement uses TRBV28 and TRBJ2-1; maybe TRBD2 (7 bases). V was clipped by 3 bases and J by 1 base, with 13 bases between them. The CDR3 runs 16 residues. Germline loops: CDR1 MDHEN, CDR2 SYDVKM. CDR3 region: CASSFGRGPSYNEQFF. The CDR3 bases are TGTGCCAGCAGTTTCGGGCGGGGGCCTTCCTACAATGAGCAGTTCTTC.

This clonotype was seen repeatedly, ten times or more. The chain carries TRBV29-1 and TRBJ2-7; TRBD1 matches at 8 bases. V was clipped by 6 bases and J by 3 bases; unmatched bases: 16. The germline V gene encodes CDR1 SQVTM and CDR2 ANQGSEA. This CDR3 contains 16 residues. CDR3 sequence reads: CSVAGGGPLLGYEQYF. CDR3 DNA: TGCAGCGTGGCAGGGGGCGGCCCCCTTTTAGGCTACGAGCAGTACTTC.

This clonotype was picked up a small number of times. The chain recombines TRBV12-3 or TRBV12-4 with TRBJ2-7, with unresolved D. V gave up 5 bases and J gave up 4 bases, with 12 bases separating them. The CDR3 consists of 13 residues. The CDR3 loop reads CASSPNAAYEQYF. CDR3 in DNA: TGTGCCAGCAGTCCTAATGCCGCGTACGAGCAGTACTTC.

This chain uses TRBV18 with TRBJ2-3; 11 nucleotides match TRBD2. Germline-derived CDR1 and CDR2 are KGHSH and LQKENI. CDR3 length equals 17 residues. The junction had 5 bases not matched to a gene; V was cut back by 2 bases and J by 1 base. Here the CDR3 DNA reads TGTGCCAGCTCACCAGGAACTAGCGGGAGCGGCACAGATACGCAGTATTTT. Translated, it gives CASSPGTSGSGTDTQYF.

In the case of this clonotype: An end of the junction differs from the germline gene, which may be a read error. This chain uses TRBV6-1 with TRBJ2-1; 9 bases fit TRBD2. The germline gives CDR1 MNHNS, CDR2 SASEGT. The CDR3 sequence is 16 residues long. The CDR3 sequence: CASREAGGQSYNEQFF. The CDR3 DNA follows: TGTGCCAGCAGAGAAGCGGGAGGACAATCCTACAATGAGCAGTTCTTC.

This clonotype has at least ten counts. This chain connects TRBV27 to TRBJ2-7, with 8 nucleotides matching TRBD1. Germline V gene sequence: CDR1 MNHEY, CDR2 SMNVEV (reference sequence). Trimming took 6 bases from V and 3 from J; bases not matched to a gene: 7. The CDR3 has 14 amino acids. CDR3 DNA sequence: TGTGCCAGCAGCAGAACAGGGGGACGCTACGAGCAGTACTTC. Encoded protein: CASSRTGGRYEQYF.

This clonotype occurred many times. The gene calls are TRBV15 and TRBJ2-7; 7 nucleotides match TRBD1. The CDR3 has 14 residues. Germline CDR1 is LNHNV and CDR2 is YYDKDF (reference sequence). V gave up 1 base and J gave up 5 bases; unmatched junction bases: 5. CDR3 residues: CATSRGNRGHEQYF. The CDR3 DNA reads as TGTGCCACCAGCAGAGGGAACAGGGGCCACGAGCAGTACTTC. The variable domain in full, with the rest retrieved from reference TRBV15 and TRBJ2-7, is DAMVIQNPRYQVTQFGKPVTLSCSQTLNHNVMYWYQQKSSQAPKLLFHYYDKDFNNEADTPDNFQSRRPNTSFCFLDIRSPGLGDTAMYLCATSRGNRGHEQYFGPGTRLTVT.